These 22 T cell receptor beta chains share one sample of origin, sequenced in a study of cytomegalovirus exposure and HLA in healthy donors. 60 Vbeta and 13 Jbeta primers were used in PCR. Libraries were prepared by immunoSEQ multiplex PCR; TCRdb keeps only in-frame clonotypes and omits some of them. The specimen's table records about 48,000 clones. Material: PBMCs. The receptors were gathered from a male donor in good health and CMV-seropositive.

The rearrangement uses TRBV5-6 and TRBJ2-7; 9 positions match TRBD2. The V and J ends lost 4 bases and 4 bases, in that order; junction bases with no gene match: 9. The CDR3 has 15 residues. Germline V lookup: CDR1 SGHDT, CDR2 YYEEEE. The DNA of the CDR3 is TGTGCCAGCAGCCCCCCTAGCGGGGAATGGTACGAGCAGTACTTC. Translation: CASSPPSGEWYEQYF.

Concerning this clone: The sample holds other DNA sequences that translate to the same CDR3. The gene calls are TRBV5-1 and TRBJ1-2; D not resolved. Trimming left V 0 bases short and J 0 bases short, with 6 bases between. This CDR3 has 14 amino acids. Germline loops: CDR1 SGHRS, CDR2 YFSETQ. CDR3 region: CASSLESTNYGYTF. The CDR3 region has the DNA TGCGCCAGCAGCTTGGAATCTACTAACTATGGCTACACCTTC.

The chain employs TRBV19 and TRBJ2-7; 12 bases map to TRBD2. Germline lookup yields CDR1 LNHDA and CDR2 SQIVND (reference sequence). The CDR3 is made up of 14 amino acids. The J segment lost 7 bases and the V segment lost 1 base, leaving 2 bases of the junction unmatched. This CDR3 is CASSIVGLAGEQYF. CDR3 coding DNA: TGTGCCAGTAGTATAGTTGGACTAGCGGGGGAGCAGTACTTC.

The J gene is TRBJ2-3, the V gene TRBV28, with 9 positions matching TRBD2. J was trimmed by 5 bases and V by 4 bases; bases with no gene match: 22. CDR1 is MDHEN and CDR2 is SYDVKM in the germline V gene. The CDR3 extends over 20 amino acids. The CDR3, as DNA: TGTGCCAGCAGTTCCCCGTCCGGGACGGGGAGCGGGGGGATGATAGATACGCAGTATTTT. Translation: CASSSPSGTGSGGMIDTQYF.

The genes are TRBV5-1 and TRBJ1-2, with 10 bases aligning to TRBD1. CDR1 SGHRS and CDR2 YFSETQ come from the germline V gene. The CDR3 covers 14 residues. After removal of 4 bases from V and 7 bases from J, the junction contained 7 bases not matched to a gene. The CDR3 coding sequence is TGCGCCAGCAGCAGTCCCGGGACAGGGGTTGGCTACACCTTC. This encodes CASSSPGTGVGYTF.

The chain combines TRBV5-4 with TRBJ1-1; tentative D call: TRBD1 (5 bases). The V end was cut by 0 bases, the J end by 7 bases, with 10 bases between. This CDR3 region has 13 residues. The V gene's germline CDR1 is SGHNT and CDR2 YYREEE (reference sequence). The CDR3 spells CASSLVDSREAFF. CDR3 in DNA: TGTGCCAGCAGCTTGGTTGACAGCCGTGAAGCTTTCTTT. Complete variable domain (other parts from reference TRBV5-4 and TRBJ1-1): ETGVTQSPTHLIKTRGQQVTLRCSSQSGHNTVSWYQQALGQGPQFIFQYYREEENGRGNFPPRFSGLQFPNYSSELNVNALELDDSALYLCASSLVDSREAFFGQGTRLTVV.

The chain recombines TRBV5-6 with TRBJ2-7, with 9 bases aligning to TRBD1. Germline assignment: CDR1 SGHDT and CDR2 YYEEEE. This CDR3 is built from 16 residues. J gave up 1 base and V 0 bases, and 5 bases lay outside the gene matches. CDR3 region: CASSLEPGQGSYEQYF. For the CDR3, the DNA is TGTGCCAGCAGCTTGGAACCGGGACAGGGTTCCTACGAGCAGTACTTC.

The gene calls are TRBV6-5 and TRBJ1-6, with D perhaps matching TRBD1 (6 bases). This CDR3 has 14 residues. V was clipped by 0 bases and J by 9 bases, with 9 bases between them. Germline assignment: CDR1 MNHEY and CDR2 SVGAGI. CDR3 amino acids: CASSYSMGASPLHF. The CDR3 DNA reads TGTGCCAGCAGTTACTCGATGGGGGCTTCACCCCTCCACTTT.

The chain employs TRBV13 and TRBJ2-3, with a tentative D call TRBD1 (5 bases). The CDR3 spans 17 residues. Germline V gene lookup returns CDR1 PRHDT and CDR2 FYEKMQ (reference sequence). The V end lost 0 bases, the J end lost 2 bases, and 15 bases lay between the germline ends. The DNA of the CDR3 is TGTGCCAGCAGCTTAGGCTCAAAAGGGGTCCTCACAGATACGCAGTATTTT. It yields the protein CASSLGSKGVLTDTQYF. Drawing the rest from reference TRBV13 and TRBJ2-3, the complete variable domain is AAGVIQSPRHLIKEKRETATLKCYPIPRHDTVYWYQQGPGQDPQFLISFYEKMQSDKGSIPDRFSAQQFSDYHSELNMSSLELGDSALYFCASSLGSKGVLTDTQYFGPGTRLTVL.

J is TRBJ1-3 and V is TRBV13; 7 nucleotides align to TRBD1. This CDR3 has 14 residues. V shed 2 bases and J 5 bases; nucleotides not matched to a gene: 3. Germline CDR1 is PRHDT and CDR2 is FYEKMQ (reference sequence). The DNA of the CDR3 is TGTGCCAGCAGCTTACCAGGGGGAAGAAACACCATATATTTT. It specifies CASSLPGGRNTIYF.

V is TRBV19 and J is TRBJ1-5, with 8 bases that match TRBD1. The CDR3 runs 15 residues. From germline, CDR1 is LNHDA and CDR2 SQIVND (reference sequence). The J segment lost 5 bases and the V segment lost 2 bases, leaving 5 bases of the junction unmatched. The CDR3 region has the DNA TGTGCCAGTAGTATATGGACAGGGAGGGATCAGCCCCAGCATTTT. This encodes CASSIWTGRDQPQHF.

This chain connects TRBV7-8 to TRBJ1-1; D ambiguous. The length of the CDR3 is 14 residues. The V end lost 1 base, the J end lost 2 bases, and 8 bases lay between the germline ends. Germline V gene data show CDR1 as SGHVS and CDR2 as FQNEAQ. The CDR3 spells CASSLGYRNTEAFF. The CDR3 DNA follows: TGTGCCAGCAGCTTAGGGTACAGAAACACTGAAGCTTTCTTT.

The chain has TRBV7-9 and TRBJ1-1; no clear D. CDR1 is SEHNR, CDR2 FQNEAQ, per germline (reference sequence). There are 15 residues in the CDR3. V lost 9 bases, J lost 0 bases, and 17 bases lay in between. DNA of the CDR3: TGTGCCAGTACCCTCGGGAATTTCATGAACACTGAAGCTTTCTTT. This encodes CASTLGNFMNTEAFF.

J is TRBJ2-1 and V is TRBV7-8; maybe TRBD2 (5 bases). Trimming shortened V by 4 bases and J by 3 bases, and 13 bases separated the two germline ends. The CDR3 has 15 amino acids. The germline gives CDR1 SGHVS, CDR2 FQNEAQ. The CDR3 loop is CASSSRPGLYNEQFF. The CDR3 nucleotides read TGTGCCAGCAGCTCCCGCCCTGGACTCTACAATGAGCAGTTCTTC.

The chain couples TRBV19 to TRBJ1-1; 7 bases match TRBD1. The length of the CDR3 is 13 residues. Trimming took 2 bases from V and 10 from J; bases not matched to a gene: 7. Germline V gene sequence: CDR1 LNHDA, CDR2 SQIVND (reference sequence). The CDR3 sequence is CASSIRGQAGAFF. CDR3 nucleotides: TGTGCCAGTAGTATAAGGGGGCAGGCGGGAGCTTTCTTT.

The chain has TRBV11-2 and TRBJ2-5; 9 bases agree with TRBD1. The junction had 5 bases not matched to a gene; V was cut back by 6 bases and J by 9 bases. This CDR3 comprises 12 residues. Germline CDR1 SGHAT, CDR2 FQNNGV. CDR3 region: CASRRQGGSQYF. The CDR3 bases are TGTGCCAGCAGAAGACAGGGGGGTTCCCAGTACTTC.

The genes are TRBV4-2 and TRBJ1-4; TRBD1 aligns across 10 bases. The trim removed 1 base at V and 5 bases at J, leaving 7 bases unmatched. Germline V gene data show CDR1 as LGHNA and CDR2 as YNFKEQ. This CDR3 is built from 17 residues. The chain's CDR3 is CASSQVGPGQGNEKLFF. The CDR3 coding sequence is TGTGCCAGCAGCCAAGTAGGCCCGGGACAGGGGAATGAAAAACTGTTTTTT.

V gene TRBV2 combines with J gene TRBJ2-2, with 11 bases lining up with TRBD2. Germline V CDR1 and CDR2: SNHLY, FYNNEI. This CDR3 is 15 amino acids long. Unmatched junction bases numbered 7, after V lost 7 bases and J lost 6 bases. DNA for the CDR3: TGTGCCAGCAATCGACTAGCGGGGTCCCCCGGGGAGCTGTTTTTT. It codes for CASNRLAGSPGELFF. The full variable domain, completed using reference TRBV2 and TRBJ2-2, is EPEVTQTPSHQVTQMGQEVILRCVPISNHLYFYWYRQILGQKVEFLVSFYNNEISEKSEIFDDQFSVERPDGSNFTLKIRSTKLEDSAMYFCASNRLAGSPGELFFGEGSRLTVL.

The chain links TRBV28 to TRBJ1-2; 7 bases agree with TRBD1. In germline, CDR1 is MDHEN, CDR2 SYDVKM. The CDR3 runs 13 residues. V gave up 9 bases and J gave up 0 bases; unmatched junction bases: 4. The CDR3 loop reads CASRDSTNYGYTF. CDR3 nucleotide sequence: TGTGCCAGTCGGGACAGCACTAACTATGGCTACACCTTC.

The CDR3 sequence is CAWSLGEGQPQHF. The CDR3 nucleotides read TGTGCCTGGAGTTTAGGGGAAGGTCAGCCCCAGCATTTT. This rearrangement joins TRBV30 to TRBJ1-5; D perhaps matches TRBD1 (5 bases). V was pared by 2 bases and J by 6 bases, with 11 bases between. The CDR3 has 13 residues. Germline-derived CDR1 and CDR2 are GTSNPN and SVGIG (reference sequence). The entire variable domain, with the rest obtained from reference TRBV30 and TRBJ1-5, is as follows: SQTIHQWPATLVQPVGSPLSLECTVEGTSNPNLYWYRQAAGRGLQLLFYSVGIGQISSEVPQNLSASRPQDRQFILSSKKLLLSDSGFYLCAWSLGEGQPQHFGDGTRLSIL.

This chain joins TRBV18 and TRBJ2-3; possible D gene TRBD2, 6 bases. The CDR3 totals 13 residues. Trimming took 10 bases from V and 2 from J, leaving 13 bases between them. The germline V gene has CDR1 KGHSH and CDR2 LQKENI. CDR3 bases: TGTGCCACGCGGCTAGCGACCACAGATACGCAGTATTTT. It specifies CATRLATTDTQYF.

CDR3: CASSRLAEYEQYF. The CDR3 DNA reads TGTGCCAGCAGTCGACTAGCAGAATACGAGCAGTACTTC. The chain carries TRBV2 and TRBJ2-7; TRBD2 aligns across 7 bases. With 5 bases clipped from V and 4 bases from J, the junction kept 5 bases outside the gene matches. From germline, CDR1 is SNHLY and CDR2 FYNNEI. The CDR3 contains 13 residues.